Listed below are T cell receptor beta chains from one sample, sequenced in a study of human T cells and chemical hapten exposure. From the RACE reads, TCRdb called clonotypes with MiXCR, one entry per CDR3 protein. The sample holds about 120,000 distinct CDR3 sequences, 9% to 13% seen once. The starting material was whole blood, obtained in connection with sensitization to the hapten diphenylcyclopropenone (DPC). The source is a woman in her forties or fifties with alopecia areata. Some clones in this sample may be carry-over from other donors' samples. Both conserved end residues are part of each CDR3. The order of the fields is V gene, CDR3 length, J gene, CDR3 protein.

TRBV18	18	TRBJ2-6	CASSLFGTDFSGANVLTF
TRBV28	12	TRBJ2-7	CASSLGSDEQYF
TRBV29-1	13	TRBJ1-6	CSAGEGFGSPLHF
TRBV28	13	TRBJ2-7	CASREGGGYEQYF
TRBV28	10	TRBJ1-2	CASGPLGYTF
TRBV5-1	15	TRBJ2-1	CASSLTAGVRDEQFF
TRBV2	15	TRBJ2-2	CASRTSGSNTGELFF
TRBV12-3/TRBV12-4	12	TRBJ1-5	CASSHMMQPQHF
TRBV6-1	18	TRBJ1-3	CASSERLFLTDSGNTIYF
TRBV10-2	14	TRBJ2-5	CASRRTGGLETQYF
TRBV29-1	14	TRBJ1-3	CSATGPGGGNTIYF
TRBV6-6	14	TRBJ2-1	CASSYSGPRNEQFF
TRBV5-1	11	TRBJ2-5	CASSSQETQYF
TRBV3-1	15	TRBJ2-7	CASSLLPGELFEQYF
TRBV5-6	13	TRBJ1-1	CASRTAPGAEAFF
TRBV6-1	14	TRBJ1-1	CASSELSGGTEAFF
TRBV5-1	13	TRBJ1-6	CASSLAPQSPLHF
TRBV24-1	16	TRBJ2-1	CATSAPSGGASNEQFF
TRBV9	15	TRBJ2-5	CASSAAGGTRETQYF
TRBV12-3/TRBV12-4	13	TRBJ1-2	CASSKQGVGGYTF
TRBV11-2	14	TRBJ2-2	CASTQASNTGELFF
TRBV6-2/TRBV6-3	15	TRBJ1-5	CASSSRDRLSQPQHF
TRBV5-1	16	TRBJ2-5	CASSANPGTVEETQYF
TRBV11-2	17	TRBJ1-1	CASSLDRWDRGETEAFF
TRBV9	15	TRBJ2-7	CASSVVPGQGYEQYF
TRBV9	14	TRBJ2-5	CASSEESGPGTQYF
TRBV28	16	TRBJ1-2	CASSLVAGGRGNGYTF
TRBV11-2	15	TRBJ2-7	CASSFQWTGTYEQYF
TRBV28	13	TRBJ1-1	CASIPPDGTEAFF